This TCR beta chain is drawn from a study of T cells in Graves' hyperthyroidism and ophthalmopathy. RNA transcripts yielded amplified TCR beta CDR3 regions. The TCR CDR3 first-round RT-PCR relied on the HTBI primer set. Via MiXCR, TCRdb re-called the multiplex PCR reads, giving one row per CDR3 protein. The sample holds 400,000 to 500,000 distinct CDR3 sequences, roughly 13% seen once. The sample holds many counts of this clonotype. Its antigen is unidentified. Study results and limitations: Ophthalmopathy, as predicted by the model, came a median around 7 months after the prediction.

Input material: blood. This sequence originates from a woman aged 18-35 years with Graves' hyperthyroidism.

The CDR3 DNA follows: TGTGCCAGCAGTTTAGAAGGGCTAGCGGGATGGGGCACCGGGGAGCTGTTTTTT. Residues: CASSLEGLAGWGTGELFF. The rearrangement uses TRBV12-3 or TRBV12-4 and TRBJ2-2; 9 bases align to TRBD2. V was pared by 1 base and J by 4 bases, with 10 bases of the junction left unmatched. There are 18 residues in the CDR3.